The 32 T cell receptor beta chains below all came from one sample that was sequenced in a study of cytomegalovirus exposure and HLA in healthy donors (dated by TCRdb to the late 2010s). Library creation used the immunoSEQ multiplex PCR assay. The table was pulled from immuneACCESS by TCRdb, which kept in-frame rearrangements only. Such tables lose some clones; where checked, under half of the loss comes from unresolved V genes, and the rest has no known cause. Present in this sample are about 310,000 clones, over 75% of which were seen just once. The ten largest account for around 0.88% of the sample. Sequenced sample: PBMCs. The origin of the receptors is a man younger than 40 in good health and CMV-seronegative.

The gene calls are TRBV5-6 and TRBJ1-1; D is uncertain. CDR1 is SGHDT, CDR2 YYEEEE, per germline. V was clipped by 1 base and J by 6 bases, with 16 bases between them. CDR3 length: 15 residues. CDR3 sequence: CASSLWPRLRAEAFF. In DNA, the CDR3 is TGTGCCAGCAGCTTGTGGCCGAGACTGAGGGCTGAAGCTTTCTTT.

V and J are TRBV7-2 and TRBJ2-1, with 7 bases matching TRBD2. J was trimmed by 0 bases and V by 7 bases; bases with no gene match: 9. From germline, CDR1 is SGHTA and CDR2 FQGNSA. This CDR3 comprises 16 residues. The CDR3 here is CASNTGTTSSYNEQFF. The CDR3 DNA sequence: TGTGCCAGCAATACCGGGACTACGAGCTCCTACAATGAGCAGTTCTTC.

The V gene is TRBV6-4, the J gene TRBJ1-1; 9 nucleotides line up with TRBD1. With V trimmed by 6 bases and J by 1 base, 9 bases remained unmatched. CDR3 length equals 16 residues. Germline V lookup: CDR1 MRHNA, CDR2 SNTAGT. This chain's CDR3 is CASRVGTGIPNTEAFF. CDR3 sequence (DNA): TGTGCCAGCAGAGTGGGGACAGGGATACCGAACACTGAAGCTTTCTTT.

This sequence joins TRBV11-2 and TRBJ1-6; 7 bases are a match to TRBD1. This CDR3 region has 16 residues. The germline CDR1 and CDR2 sequences are SGHAT and FQNNGV. The junction had 11 bases not matched to a gene; V was cut back by 0 bases and J by 12 bases. The CDR3 is CASSLDRGGQALPLHF. In DNA form, the CDR3 reads TGTGCCAGCAGCTTAGACAGGGGTGGACAGGCCCTACCCCTCCACTTT.

This clone appeared a few times. The J gene is TRBJ1-6, the V gene TRBV2; a possible D gene is TRBD1 (5 bases). V was clipped by 3 bases and J by 7 bases, with 13 bases between them. The germline gives CDR1 SNHLY, CDR2 FYNNEI. This CDR3 region has 15 residues. CDR3 amino acids: CASSDQGTNNSPLHF. The CDR3 DNA is TGTGCCAGCAGTGATCAGGGAACTAACAATTCACCCCTCCACTTT.

The genes are TRBV28 and TRBJ2-7; the match to TRBD1 covers 9 bases. V dropped 5 bases and J dropped 2; count of bases not matched to a gene: 10. The CDR3 runs to 16 residues. Germline V gene lookup returns CDR1 MDHEN and CDR2 SYDVKM. CDR3 DNA: TGTGCCAGCAGTCCCACTGACAGGGGGATCGCCTACGAGCAGTACTTC. Protein sequence: CASSPTDRGIAYEQYF.

The chain uses TRBV7-9 and TRBJ1-2, with D possibly TRBD1 on 5 matching bases. Germline CDR1 reads SEHNR; CDR2 reads FQNEAQ (reference sequence). Trimming took off 4 bases at V and 7 bases at J, with 13 bases between the two ends. The CDR3 contains 13 residues. This CDR3 reads CASSWGRESGYTF. The CDR3 bases are TGTGCCAGCAGCTGGGGCAGGGAAAGTGGCTACACCTTC.

The chain is built from TRBV5-5 and TRBJ2-5, with 12 bases aligning to TRBD1. The germline gives CDR1 SGHKS, CDR2 YYEKEE (reference sequence). The CDR3 contains 19 residues. V shed 0 bases, J shed 3 bases, and the junction held 12 bases outside the gene matches. The CDR3 reads CASSLGKKGTGGMEETQYF. CDR3 DNA: TGTGCCAGCAGCTTGGGGAAAAAGGGGACAGGGGGCATGGAAGAGACCCAGTACTTC.

The genes are TRBV10-2 and TRBJ2-5, with D hard to call. The CDR3 sequence is 13 residues long. Germline V CDR1 and CDR2: WSHSY, SAAADI. Trimming removed 4 bases from V and 1 base from J, with 7 bases in between. CDR3 sequence: CASSVRVQETQYF. Here the CDR3 DNA reads TGCGCCAGCAGTGTCCGTGTCCAAGAGACCCAGTACTTC.

The chain employs TRBV4-3 and TRBJ2-6; tentatively, D is TRBD1 (6 bases). Trimming stripped 1 base from V and 4 bases from J, with 20 bases between. This CDR3 region has 19 residues. Germline values: CDR1 LGHNA, CDR2 YSLEER. As DNA, the CDR3 is TGCGCCAGCAGCCAAGGGCGTTACAGGGCCGAATCCGGGGCCAACGTCCTGACTTTC. Its translation is CASSQGRYRAESGANVLTF.

The chain combines TRBV29-1 with TRBJ2-3; D unresolved. Trimming left V 7 bases short and J 1 base short, with 9 bases between. The CDR3 sequence is 12 residues long. The germline CDR1 and CDR2 sequences are SQVTM and ANQGSEA. CDR3 sequence: CSASRRTDTQYF. The CDR3 coding sequence is TGCAGCGCCTCGCGTCGCACAGATACGCAGTATTTT.

The rearrangement links TRBV9 to TRBJ1-1; D is unresolved. The CDR3 is 14 residues long. Germline assignment: CDR1 SGDLS and CDR2 YYNGEE. Between the trimmed V and J ends, which lost 2 bases and 0 bases, there was a span of 8 bases. The CDR3 loop reads CASSVRAVNTEAFF. DNA of the CDR3: TGTGCCAGCAGCGTGCGGGCAGTGAACACTGAAGCTTTCTTT.

The chain uses TRBV18 and TRBJ2-3; tentative D call: TRBD1 (5 bases). The germline gives CDR1 KGHSH, CDR2 LQKENI. V shed 2 bases and J shed 0 bases, with 6 bases lying between them. The CDR3 sequence is 14 residues long. The CDR3 region has the DNA TGTGCCAGCTCACCAAGGGGCAGCACAGATACGCAGTATTTT. It yields the protein CASSPRGSTDTQYF.

The rearrangement uses TRBV6-1 and TRBJ1-1; the match to TRBD1 covers 7 bases. Per germline, CDR1 MNHNS and CDR2 SASEGT. CDR3 length: 14 residues. V was pared by 6 bases and J by 6 bases, with 10 bases of the junction left unmatched. CDR3 in DNA: TGTGCCAGCAGGGAGGACAGGACTCTTGCTGAAGCTTTCTTT. Translated, it gives CASREDRTLAEAFF.

This chain links TRBV19 with TRBJ2-7, with 9 bases lining up with TRBD2. The CDR3 spans 13 residues. Unmatched junction bases numbered 9, after V lost 9 bases and J lost 6 bases. Germline CDR1 reads LNHDA; CDR2 reads SQIVND (reference sequence). CDR3 region: CASAGGAPAEQYF. CDR3 bases: TGTGCCAGCGCGGGGGGGGCCCCCGCCGAGCAGTACTTC.

The chain has TRBV7-2 and TRBJ2-2; 8 bases are a match to TRBD2. This CDR3 has 15 amino acids. Germline lookup yields CDR1 SGHTA and CDR2 FQGNSA. Trimming cost V 1 base and J 8 bases; bases outside gene matches: 6. The CDR3 spells CASSLVPAGVGELFF. As DNA, the CDR3 is TGTGCCAGCAGCTTAGTGCCAGCGGGGGTTGGGGAGCTGTTTTTT. Variable domain in full (rest from reference TRBV7-2 and TRBJ2-2): GAGVSQSPSNKVTEKGKDVELRCDPISGHTALYWYRQSLGQGLEFLIYFQGNSAPDKSGLPSDRFSAERTGGSVSTLTIQRTQQEDSAVYLCASSLVPAGVGELFFGEGSRLTVL.

DNA for the CDR3: TGTGCCAGTAGTATTCCAAGCGGGGGTGCCGCGCAGTATTTT. This encodes CASSIPSGGAAQYF. The chain links TRBV19 to TRBJ2-3; 8 bases fit TRBD2. This CDR3 spans 14 amino acids. Germline V lookup: CDR1 LNHDA, CDR2 SQIVND (reference sequence). After removal of 3 bases from V and 10 bases from J, the junction contained 9 bases not matched to a gene.

This clone was detected once. The J gene is TRBJ2-7, the V gene TRBV5-8, with 10 bases identical to TRBD1. Trimming removed 0 bases from V and 3 bases from J; junction bases left unmatched: 6. Germline V gene lookup returns CDR1 SGHTS and CDR2 YDEGEE. This CDR3 comprises 16 residues. The chain's CDR3 is CASSLDPDRGFYEQYF. The CDR3, as DNA: TGTGCCAGCAGCTTGGACCCGGACAGGGGGTTCTACGAGCAGTACTTC.

Only one count was recorded for this clone. The V call is TRBV7-9, the J call TRBJ2-1; possibly TRBD1 for D (6 bases). Germline-derived CDR1 and CDR2 are SEHNR and FQNEAQ (reference sequence). With 3 bases removed from V and 10 bases from J, the gap between germline ends came to 10 bases. There are 12 residues in the CDR3. CDR3 sequence (DNA): TGTGCCAGCAGCTTTAAGGGGGTAGAGCAGTTCTTC. Amino acid sequence: CASSFKGVEQFF. Based on the CDR3 plus reference TRBV7-9 and TRBJ2-1, the full variable domain is DTGVSQNPRHKITKRGQNVTFRCDPISEHNRLYWYRQTLGQGPEFLTYFQNEAQLEKSRLLSDRFSAERPKGSFSTLEIQRTEQGDSAMYLCASSFKGVEQFFGPGTRLTVL.

The V call is TRBV2, the J call TRBJ2-1, with 7 bases fitting TRBD2. V shed 4 bases, J shed 4 bases, and the junction held 13 bases outside the gene matches. This CDR3 has 17 residues. Per germline, CDR1 SNHLY and CDR2 FYNNEI. As DNA, the CDR3 is TGTGCCAGCAGTGTTTCGTTAGCGTCCGGGGGGTACAATGAGCAGTTCTTC. Translating gives CASSVSLASGGYNEQFF.

This clone has only one observation. This chain links TRBV2 with TRBJ2-7; 7 bases fit TRBD1. Germline V CDR1 and CDR2: SNHLY, FYNNEI. The trim removed 8 bases at V and 6 bases at J, leaving 10 bases unmatched. The CDR3 has 13 residues. CDR3 loop: CASRIQQGSEQYF. The CDR3 nucleotides are TGTGCCAGCCGAATTCAACAGGGGAGCGAGCAGTACTTC.

There are a few counts of this clone. The chain uses TRBV5-1 and TRBJ2-2; 7 nucleotides match TRBD2. Germline CDR1 and CDR2: SGHRS and YFSETQ. The CDR3 runs to 15 residues. V shed 4 bases and J 7 bases; nucleotides not matched to a gene: 10. CDR3 loop: CASSPRPGRDGELFF. CDR3 coding DNA: TGCGCCAGCAGCCCTCGGCCTGGGAGGGACGGGGAGCTGTTTTTT.

V usage is TRBV5-1 and J usage is TRBJ2-7; tentatively, D is TRBD2 (5 bases). This CDR3 is built from 11 residues. Trimming took off 0 bases at V and 7 bases at J, with 5 bases between the two ends. The V gene's germline CDR1 is SGHRS and CDR2 YFSETQ. CDR3 coding DNA: TGCGCCAGCAGCTTGGCGGGGGAGCAGTACTTC. Its translation is CASSLAGEQYF.

V is TRBV5-4 and J is TRBJ1-1; D perhaps matches TRBD1 (5 bases). V gave up 0 bases and J gave up 13 bases, with 10 bases separating them. Germline CDR1 and CDR2: SGHNT and YYREEE (reference sequence). The CDR3 contains 11 residues. The DNA of the CDR3 is TGTGCCAGCAGCTTGGCGGGGGTAGGTTTCTTT. This sequence encodes CASSLAGVGFF.

CDR3 region: CASSWEGTHSPLHF. The CDR3, as DNA: TGTGCCAGCAGTTGGGAGGGGACGCATTCACCCCTCCACTTT. The genes are TRBV27 and TRBJ1-6; tentatively, D is TRBD1 (5 bases). The CDR3 totals 14 residues. The germline V gene encodes CDR1 MNHEY and CDR2 SMNVEV (reference sequence). V was cut by 4 bases and J by 8 bases, with 12 bases left in between.

The gene calls are TRBV10-1 and TRBJ1-4; 9 bases map to TRBD1. Trimming took 8 bases from V and 10 from J; bases not matched to a gene: 11. Germline-derived CDR1 and CDR2 are WNHNN and SYGVQD (reference sequence). The length of the CDR3 is 14 residues. The CDR3 region has the DNA TGCGCCAGCTCGGAAGGGACAGGGCTTGGAAAACTGTTTTTT. Its protein product is CASSEGTGLGKLFF.

The genes are TRBV5-4 and TRBJ2-5; 12 bases are shared with TRBD2. CDR3 length: 16 amino acids. The V and J ends lost 4 bases and 1 base, in that order; junction bases with no gene match: 5. Germline CDR1 and CDR2: SGHNT and YYREEE (reference sequence). This CDR3 reads CASSHSSGGAQETQYF. CDR3 DNA: TGTGCCAGCAGCCACTCTAGCGGGGGGGCCCAAGAGACCCAGTACTTC. The full variable domain, rest sourced from reference TRBV5-4 and TRBJ2-5, is ETGVTQSPTHLIKTRGQQVTLRCSSQSGHNTVSWYQQALGQGPQFIFQYYREEENGRGNFPPRFSGLQFPNYSSELNVNALELDDSALYLCASSHSSGGAQETQYFGPGTRLLVL.

This chain links TRBV6-5 with TRBJ1-1, with D possibly being TRBD1 (5 bases). V was shortened by 2 bases and J by 1 base, with 11 bases between the two germline ends. The CDR3 totals 15 residues. CDR1 and CDR2 (germline): MNHEY, SVGAGI. The CDR3 nucleotides are TGTGCCAGCAGTTACCGCAGGGCGACGAACACTGAAGCTTTCTTT. Its translation is CASSYRRATNTEAFF.

The chain has TRBV4-2 and TRBJ2-1, with 11 bases aligning to TRBD2. CDR1 and CDR2 from the germline V gene are LGHNA and YNFKEQ. This CDR3 has 16 amino acids. Losses at the gene ends were 4 bases for V and 10 bases for J; bases not matched to a gene: 12. The CDR3 sequence is CASSPRVAGGLREQFF. CDR3 in DNA: TGTGCCAGCAGCCCCCGAGTAGCGGGGGGGCTTAGGGAGCAGTTCTTC.

The chain carries TRBV12-5 and TRBJ1-4, with no clear D. Trimming removed 7 bases at V and 7 bases at J, with 10 bases between. The CDR3 is 12 amino acids. CDR1 and CDR2 from the germline V gene are LGHNT and FRNRAP. Here the CDR3 DNA reads TGTGCTAGTGCCCGACCGGGTGAAAAACTGTTTTTT. Protein sequence: CASARPGEKLFF. Variable domain in full (rest from reference TRBV12-5 and TRBJ1-4): DARVTQTPRHKVTEMGQEVTMRCQPILGHNTVFWYRQTMMQGLELLAYFRNRAPLDDSGMPKDRFSAEMPDATLATLKIQPSEPRDSAVYFCASARPGEKLFFGSGTQLSVL.

The chain joins TRBV6-5 to TRBJ1-6; D perhaps matches TRBD1 (6 bases). V lost 6 bases and J lost 10, with 16 bases in between. There are 14 residues in the CDR3. Germline-derived CDR1 and CDR2 are MNHEY and SVGAGI. CDR3 in amino acids: CASSSEGGESPLHF. The CDR3 region has the DNA TGTGCCAGCAGCTCAGAAGGGGGGGAATCACCCCTCCACTTT.

Turning to this clone: A junction boundary mismatches the germline segment, possibly from a read error. This CDR3 reads CASRIAGGPQETQYF. CDR3 bases: TGTGCCAGTAGGATAGCGGGGGGGCCGCAAGAGACCCAGTACTTC. This rearrangement joins TRBV19 to TRBJ2-5; TRBD2 matches 11 bases. This CDR3 has 15 residues. The germline CDR1 and CDR2 sequences are LNHDA and SQIVND (reference sequence).